The rows below give T cell receptor beta chains drawn from one sample of a study of OX40 agonist ivuxolimab in advanced cancers. Generated by immunoSEQ multiplex PCR, the TCRdb table keeps only in-frame clones and is missing some. The sample shows more than 35,000 clones, 86% of them seen only once. The sample was CD4+ or CD8+ T cells sorted from blood, taken in a trial of the OX40 agonist ivuxolimab. The receptors originated from an adult with an advanced solid tumor such as melanoma, head and neck, liver or kidney cancer. The CDR3 runs from the conserved cysteine through the conserved F or W. Fields, in order: CDR3 DNA, CDR3 protein, D gene, V gene, J gene, clone size. D genes are given only for firm matches. Clone sizes are given selectively: once, few, many, or a class where the clone is expanded.

TGTGCCAGCAGTTACTCCGGGGTGACTGGAAACACCATATATTTT	CASSYSGVTGNTIYF	NA	TRBV6-6	TRBJ1-3	NA
TGTGCCAGCAGTTACGGGCGCGAGGGAGAGGGCGAGCAGTACTTC	CASSYGREGEGEQYF	NA	TRBV6-6	TRBJ2-7	NA
TGTGCCAGCAGGCCGGGACCCGGGGGTTCACCCCTCCACTTT	CASRPGPGGSPLHF	NA	TRBV6-4	TRBJ1-6	NA
TGTGCCAGCAGCTCCAGGGGCACTGAAGCTTTCTTT	CASSSRGTEAFF	NA	TRBV14	TRBJ1-1	NA
TGTGCCAGCAGCCTCACCTTGGAGGGGCAAGAGACCCAGTACTTC	CASSLTLEGQETQYF	NA	TRBV6-1	TRBJ2-5	NA
TGTGCCTGGAGTGTCCAGGCTCATTCACCCCTCCACTTT	CAWSVQAHSPLHF	NA	TRBV30	TRBJ1-6	NA
TGTGCCAGCTCACCACGGGATCTCGAAGGGAATTCACCCCTCCACTTT	CASSPRDLEGNSPLHF	NA	TRBV18	TRBJ1-6	NA
TGTGCCAGCTCACCGGGCCAACTAAGGGGCACAGATACGCAGTATTTT	CASSPGQLRGTDTQYF	NA	TRBV18	TRBJ2-3	NA
TGTGCCAGCAGCTTACAACAGGGACCCATGGGCGAGCAGTACTTC	CASSLQQGPMGEQYF	NA	TRBV7-3	TRBJ2-7	once
TGCAGCGTTGCCTGGGGCCACTCCTACGAGCAGTACTTC	CSVAWGHSYEQYF	NA	TRBV29-1	TRBJ2-7	NA
TGTGCCAGTAGTCCCGCCGGGTTACGCGGACTTTATAGCAATCAGCCCCAGCATTTT	CASSPAGLRGLYSNQPQHF	NA	TRBV19	TRBJ1-5	NA
TGTGCCAGCAGCGACGAGGGTACGGATACGCAGTATTTT	CASSDEGTDTQYF	NA	TRBV6-1	TRBJ2-3	NA
TGTGCCAGCAGAGAGCGGGACACCGGGGAGCTGTTTTTT	CASRERDTGELFF	NA	TRBV6-5	TRBJ2-2	NA
TGTGCCAGCACTCCGGGCGGGACGGGCAATCAGCCCCAGCATTTT	CASTPGGTGNQPQHF	NA	TRBV6-6	TRBJ1-5	NA
TGTGCCAGTAGCCCCGTGTCGGAGGGCGGTCAGCCCCAGCATTTT	CASSPVSEGGQPQHF	NA	TRBV19	TRBJ1-5	NA
TGTGCCAGCAGTTACGACCTTGGAAACACCATATATTTT	CASSYDLGNTIYF	NA	TRBV6-5	TRBJ1-3	NA
TGTGCCAGTAGTATGGGCCGGATGAACACTGAAGCTTTCTTT	CASSMGRMNTEAFF	NA	TRBV19	TRBJ1-1	NA
TGTGCCAGCAGTGAATTTCTAGCGGGGGATACCGGGGAGCTGTTTTTT	CASSEFLAGDTGELFF	TRBD2	TRBV2	TRBJ2-2	NA
TGTGCCAGCAGCTTCCACAGGCGATCTGGGGCCAACGTCCTGACTTTC	CASSFHRRSGANVLTF	NA	TRBV13	TRBJ2-6	once
TGTGCCAGCAGTTACGCGTGGGACGCCTCCGGGACTGAAGCTTTCTTT	CASSYAWDASGTEAFF	NA	TRBV6-6	TRBJ1-1	NA
TGCGCCAGCAGCTTGGCCGGGAAGGATGAAAAACTGTTTTTT	CASSLAGKDEKLFF	NA	TRBV5-1	TRBJ1-4	NA
TGTGCCAGCTCCAGGGGGGACAATCAGCCCCAGCATTTT	CASSRGDNQPQHF	TRBD1	TRBV2	TRBJ1-5	NA
TGCGCCAGCAGCTTGGGGGGACAGAGGGCCAACGTCCTGACTTTC	CASSLGGQRANVLTF	TRBD1	TRBV5-1	TRBJ2-6	NA
TGTGCCAGCAGTTTATCCCGATGGGGCAATGAAAAACTGTTTTTT	CASSLSRWGNEKLFF	NA	TRBV27	TRBJ1-4	NA
TGTGCCAGCAGCTGGCGGACCTACGAGCAGTACTTC	CASSWRTYEQYF	NA	TRBV11-2	TRBJ2-7	NA
TGTGCCAGCAGCTCGCGGGACAGGATTTACGAGCAGTACTTC	CASSSRDRIYEQYF	TRBD1	TRBV7-2	TRBJ2-7	NA
TGTGCCAGCAGCTTAGAGGCCAGAGCCAATTCACCCCTCCACTTT	CASSLEARANSPLHF	NA	TRBV7-8	TRBJ1-6	few
TGTGCCAGTAGTAAGAACCCAAGAGGGAACACTGAAGCTTTCTTT	CASSKNPRGNTEAFF	NA	TRBV19	TRBJ1-1	NA
TGTGCCAGCAGCTTAGAACAAGCGGGGGCCTCCTACAATGAGCAGTTCTTC	CASSLEQAGASYNEQFF	TRBD2	TRBV11-2	TRBJ2-1	NA
TGTGCCAGCAGCGCCGGAACCCGACAGGAAGAGACCCAGTACTTC	CASSAGTRQEETQYF	NA	TRBV11-3	TRBJ2-5	NA
TGTGCCATGCGACAGGGGGTCACCGGGGAGCTGTTTTTT	CAMRQGVTGELFF	TRBD1	TRBV10-3	TRBJ2-2	NA
TGTGCCAGCAGCGGCCCGGGGACTAGGGGGTACAATGAGCAGTTCTTC	CASSGPGTRGYNEQFF	TRBD2	TRBV9	TRBJ2-1	few
TGTGCCAGCAGCCAAGCACAGGATCAGGGCAATTCACCCCTCCACTTT	CASSQAQDQGNSPLHF	NA	TRBV4-2	TRBJ1-6	once
TGCGCCAGCAGCTTGGTACAACTTACAGATACGCAGTATTTT	CASSLVQLTDTQYF	NA	TRBV5-1	TRBJ2-3	NA
TGCGCCAGCAGCTTGGAGGGGCCTGAAGCTTTCTTT	CASSLEGPEAFF	NA	TRBV5-1	TRBJ1-1	NA
TGCAGCGTTGTTGTAGGGGCTGGCTACACCTTC	CSVVVGAGYTF	NA	TRBV29-1	TRBJ1-2	NA
TGTGCCAGCAGTGACACGTCGGAAGGAACTGAAGCTTTCTTT	CASSDTSEGTEAFF	NA	TRBV6-4	TRBJ1-1	NA
TGCAGCGCGGTGTCGCCGGGGGGTACGCAGTATTTT	CSAVSPGGTQYF	TRBD2	TRBV29-1	TRBJ2-3	NA
TGTGCCAGCAATTTTCGGGGGACTGAAGCTTTCTTT	CASNFRGTEAFF	NA	TRBV27	TRBJ1-1	once
TGCGCCAGCAGCCCCTGGCAGGGGTCGGGACATCAGCCCCAGCATTTT	CASSPWQGSGHQPQHF	NA	TRBV4-1	TRBJ1-5	NA
TGTGCCAGCAGCTTAGTCCACGTGAGGGGTACCTATAATTCACCCCTCCACTTT	CASSLVHVRGTYNSPLHF	NA	TRBV7-2	TRBJ1-6	NA
TGTGCCAGCAGTGAAGAGGCTTGGGGGCCCAATCAGCCCCAGCATTTT	CASSEEAWGPNQPQHF	NA	TRBV2	TRBJ1-5	few
TGTGCCATCAGTGAGACCGGACAGCAGCCCCAGCATTTT	CAISETGQQPQHF	NA	TRBV10-3	TRBJ1-5	NA
TGTGCCAGCAGTTTCGGGGAAAATTCACCCCTCCACTTT	CASSFGENSPLHF	NA	TRBV6-6	TRBJ1-6	NA
TGTGCCAGCAGTTTTCGGGATCCGAGAGAGCAGTACTTC	CASSFRDPREQYF	NA	TRBV27	TRBJ2-7	NA
TGTGCCAGCAGCTTGCTAGCGGGGGGCGCCACAGATACGCAGTATTTT	CASSLLAGGATDTQYF	TRBD2	TRBV5-5	TRBJ2-3	few
TGTGCCAGCAGCCCGGACAGGGAGGAGACTGAAGCTTTCTTT	CASSPDREETEAFF	TRBD1	TRBV5-4	TRBJ1-1	NA
TGTGCCAGCAGCCTTGGACAGGGGGCGTTATCTGGGGCCAACGTCCTGACTTTC	CASSLGQGALSGANVLTF	TRBD1	TRBV7-6	TRBJ2-6	NA
TGTGCCAGCAGCGTAGAGTCACGGGGACAAACCACCGGGGAGCTGTTTTTT	CASSVESRGQTTGELFF	NA	TRBV9	TRBJ2-2	NA